The table lists the clone carrying this TCR beta chain with a few counts. The data stem from a study of T cells after yellow fever vaccination. General observations from the study: The presence of abundant clonotypes contaminating from the bulk population was possible in FACS-sorted repertoires. Among primary-vaccination clones, most reappeared after the booster, at 95% to 96% for CD4 and about 90% for CD8.

One entry per CDR3 protein, called by TCRdb with MiXCR from the 5' RACE reads. This table has 80,000 to 100,000 distinct CDR3 sequences, over 8% appearing once. Trimming stripped 5 bases from V and 5 bases from J, with 4 bases between. The CDR3 is 11 residues long. Germline V CDR1 and CDR2: LNHDA, SQIVND (reference sequence). The origin of this receptor is a man younger than 35 who received the YFV17D yellow fever vaccine. The chain carries TRBV19 and TRBJ2-1; D remains ambiguous. Sequenced here: CD8+ T cells not binding an NS4B(214-222) dextramer, sorted from PBMCs, sampled around 15 days after the first yellow fever vaccination. The CDR3 coding sequence is TGTGCCAGTAGTGCCCACAATGAGCAGTTCTTC. Its translation is CASSAHNEQFF. The full variable domain, rest sourced from reference TRBV19 and TRBJ2-1, is DGGITQSPKYLFRKEGQNVTLSCEQNLNHDAMYWYRQDPGQGLRLIYYSQIVNDFQKGDIAEGYSVSREKKESFPLTVTSAQKNPTAFYLCASSAHNEQFFGPGTRLTVL.